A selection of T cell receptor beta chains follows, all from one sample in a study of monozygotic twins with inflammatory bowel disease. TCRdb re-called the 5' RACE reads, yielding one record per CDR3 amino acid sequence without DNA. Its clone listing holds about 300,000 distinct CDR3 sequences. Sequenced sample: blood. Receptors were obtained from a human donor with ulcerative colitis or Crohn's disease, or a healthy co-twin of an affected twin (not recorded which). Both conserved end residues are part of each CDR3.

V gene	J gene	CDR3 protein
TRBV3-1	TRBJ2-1	CASSQERRGGSYNEQFF
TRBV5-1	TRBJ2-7	CASSWTTLAGVGAEQYF
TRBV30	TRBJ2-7	CAWSMTAGRLYF
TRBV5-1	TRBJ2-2	CASSSKYRGDRTGELFF
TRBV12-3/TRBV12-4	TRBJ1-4	CASSPKGHEKLFF
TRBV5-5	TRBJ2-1	CASSFDRGGGSYNEQFF
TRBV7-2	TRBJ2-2	CASSLRLAGETGELFF
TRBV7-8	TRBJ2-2	CASSFREAGELFF
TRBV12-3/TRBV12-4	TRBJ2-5	CASSFPRTGQETQYF
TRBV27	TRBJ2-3	CASSSPPGGSGDNTDTQYF
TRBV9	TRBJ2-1	CASSVRDSNNEQFF
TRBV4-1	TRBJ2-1	CASSQVVLSGEQFF
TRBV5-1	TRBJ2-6	CASSLEWAGANVLTF
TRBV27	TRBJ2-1	CASTKYNEQFF
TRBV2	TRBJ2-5	CASTPGVRETQYF
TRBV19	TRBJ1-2	CASSTTGTMNYGYTF
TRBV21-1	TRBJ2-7	CASSNAQGPYEQYF
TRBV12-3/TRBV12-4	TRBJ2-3	CASSFASGIRTDTQYF
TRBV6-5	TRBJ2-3	CASSYVGAHPDTQYF
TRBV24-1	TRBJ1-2	CATSDPGTATYGYTF
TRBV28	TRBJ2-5	CASSWDRGRGTQYF
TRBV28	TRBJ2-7	CASSGRTGQQYF
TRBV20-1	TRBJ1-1	CSARDPVGEAFF
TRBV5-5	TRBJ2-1	CASSSTGGEQFF
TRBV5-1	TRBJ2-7	CASSFQTGVEQYF
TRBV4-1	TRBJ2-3	CASSQDGPGQGGDTQYF
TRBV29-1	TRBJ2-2	CSPRGVQQTGELFF
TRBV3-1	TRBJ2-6	CASSQVFSGANVLTF
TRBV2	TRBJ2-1	CASSGGGRAQEQFF
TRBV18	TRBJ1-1	CASSPPGQGANTEAFF
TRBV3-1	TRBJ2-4	CASSPSGRKNMQYF
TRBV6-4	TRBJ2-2	CASTPHGGRDTGELFF
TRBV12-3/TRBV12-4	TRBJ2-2	CASRLGGRKNTGELFF